This T cell receptor beta chain was documented in a study of cytomegalovirus exposure and HLA in healthy donors. General observations from the study: One later analysis reportedly identified an Asian-associated ancestry cluster that showed fewer N-insertions than the roughly 670-donor mean. The investigators catalogued 150 to 200 TCR beta chains as cytomegalovirus-associated. TCR beta V- and J-gene trimming was later associated with a missense DCLRE1C variant.

Regarding this clone: What it recognizes is unknown.

The CDR3 has 14 residues. Trimming left V 0 bases short and J 13 bases short, with 13 bases between. CDR1 is SGHAT, CDR2 FQNNGV, per germline. Primers: 60 Vbeta forward and 13 Jbeta reverse. Clones were sequenced by immunoSEQ multiplex PCR, and TCRdb holds only the in-frame ones, with some missing. This table has tens of thousands of clones, around 80% appearing once. Each donor's status was that of a healthy bone marrow donor. V is TRBV11-2 and J is TRBJ1-6; D may be TRBD1 (6 bases). The sample taken for sequencing was PBMCs. The TCR comes from a woman in her 30s in good health and CMV-seronegative. The CDR3 loop is CASSLEGARLPLHF. The CDR3 DNA reads as TGTGCCAGCAGCTTAGAGGGGGCAAGGCTCCCCCTCCACTTT.